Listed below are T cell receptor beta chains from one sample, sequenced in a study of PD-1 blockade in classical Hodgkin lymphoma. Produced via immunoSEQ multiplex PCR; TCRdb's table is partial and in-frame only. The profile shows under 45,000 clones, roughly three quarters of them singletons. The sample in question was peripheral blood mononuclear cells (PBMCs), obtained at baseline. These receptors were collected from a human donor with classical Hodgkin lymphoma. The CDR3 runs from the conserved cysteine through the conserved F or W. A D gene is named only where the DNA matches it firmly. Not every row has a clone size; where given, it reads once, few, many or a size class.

CDR3aa: CASSTLGGGLNQPQHF; CDR3nt: TGTGCCAGTAGTACTCTCGGCGGGGGTCTCAATCAGCCCCAGCATTTT; v_gene: TRBV19; d_gene: -; abundance: -; j_gene: TRBJ1-5
CDR3aa: CASSLTGTSNEQYF; CDR3nt: TGTGCCAGCAGTCTTACCGGGACTAGCAACGAGCAGTACTTC; v_gene: TRBV28; d_gene: TRBD2; abundance: -; j_gene: TRBJ2-7
CDR3aa: CSAEGGSNEQFF; CDR3nt: TGCAGCGCCGAAGGCGGCAGCAATGAGCAGTTCTTC; v_gene: TRBV29-1; d_gene: -; abundance: -; j_gene: TRBJ2-1
CDR3aa: CASSKKGLAAEQYF; CDR3nt: TGTGCCAGCAGCAAAAAGGGGCTAGCGGCCGAGCAGTACTTC; v_gene: TRBV21-1; d_gene: -; abundance: -; j_gene: TRBJ2-7
CDR3aa: CASSLHLGGSFNQPQHF; CDR3nt: TGTGCCAGCAGCTTGCACTTAGGGGGGTCCTTCAATCAGCCCCAGCATTTT; v_gene: TRBV5-5; d_gene: -; abundance: -; j_gene: TRBJ1-5
CDR3aa: CASSLEIGQGREYF; CDR3nt: TGTGCCAGCAGCTTAGAGATCGGGCAGGGGCGGGAGTACTTC; v_gene: TRBV7-6; d_gene: -; abundance: few; j_gene: TRBJ2-7
CDR3aa: CASSQGTAPYEQYF; CDR3nt: TGCGCCAGCAGCCAAGGGACAGCCCCCTACGAGCAGTACTTC; v_gene: TRBV4-1; d_gene: -; abundance: -; j_gene: TRBJ2-7
CDR3aa: CASSSTGDRTEAFF; CDR3nt: TGTGCCAGTAGTTCGACAGGGGATCGCACTGAAGCTTTCTTT; v_gene: TRBV19; d_gene: TRBD1; abundance: -; j_gene: TRBJ1-1
CDR3aa: CASRDRGLGNTIYF; CDR3nt: TGCGCCAGCAGGGACAGGGGGCTTGGAAACACCATATATTTT; v_gene: TRBV23-1; d_gene: TRBD1; abundance: few; j_gene: TRBJ1-3
CDR3aa: CASSLQLARYNEQFF; CDR3nt: TGTGCCAGCAGCTTGCAACTAGCGAGATACAATGAGCAGTTCTTC; v_gene: TRBV7-8; d_gene: TRBD2; abundance: few; j_gene: TRBJ2-1
CDR3aa: CASSLFGDTDTQYF; CDR3nt: TGTGCCAGCAGTTTATTTGGAGATACAGATACGCAGTATTTT; v_gene: TRBV28; d_gene: -; abundance: -; j_gene: TRBJ2-3
CDR3aa: CASSLFDQPQHF; CDR3nt: TGTGCCAGCAGCTTGTTTGATCAGCCCCAGCATTTT; v_gene: TRBV5-6; d_gene: -; abundance: few; j_gene: TRBJ1-5
CDR3aa: CASSYSPGGTEAFF; CDR3nt: TGTGCCAGCAGTTATTCGCCAGGGGGCACTGAAGCTTTCTTT; v_gene: TRBV6-5; d_gene: TRBD1; abundance: few; j_gene: TRBJ1-1
CDR3aa: CASSFRSVRENTEAFF; CDR3nt: TGTGCCAGTAGCTTTCGATCGGTTCGGGAGAACACTGAAGCTTTCTTT; v_gene: TRBV19; d_gene: -; abundance: -; j_gene: TRBJ1-1
CDR3aa: CASSQQGGNENIQYF; CDR3nt: TGTGCCAGCAGCCAACAGGGGGGTAACGAAAACATTCAGTACTTC; v_gene: TRBV7-3; d_gene: TRBD1; abundance: -; j_gene: TRBJ2-4
CDR3aa: CASSFDLSGPQETQYF; CDR3nt: TGTGCCAGCAGTTTCGACCTGAGCGGTCCCCAAGAGACCCAGTACTTC; v_gene: TRBV28; d_gene: -; abundance: -; j_gene: TRBJ2-5
CDR3aa: CASRFGTGGGYTF; CDR3nt: TGTGCCAGCCGATTCGGGACAGGGGGTGGCTACACCTTC; v_gene: TRBV6-6; d_gene: TRBD1; abundance: -; j_gene: TRBJ1-2
CDR3aa: CASLRTGAGYTF; CDR3nt: TGTGCCAGTCTCCGTACAGGGGCTGGCTACACCTTC; v_gene: TRBV6-6; d_gene: TRBD1; abundance: -; j_gene: TRBJ1-2
CDR3aa: CASSTGTQAFF; CDR3nt: TGTGCCAGCTCAACGGGGACACAAGCTTTCTTT; v_gene: TRBV6-6; d_gene: -; abundance: -; j_gene: TRBJ1-1
CDR3aa: CASSSPDEGDQPQHF; CDR3nt: TGTGCCAGCAGTTCCCCGGATGAGGGGGATCAGCCCCAGCATTTT; v_gene: TRBV28; d_gene: -; abundance: -; j_gene: TRBJ1-5
CDR3aa: CASSLTGPQAQHF; CDR3nt: TGTGCCAGCAGTCTTACAGGACCCCAGGCCCAGCATTTT; v_gene: TRBV27; d_gene: -; abundance: -; j_gene: TRBJ1-5
CDR3aa: CASSRTGETEAFF; CDR3nt: TGTGCCAGCAGTCGGACGGGGGAAACTGAAGCTTTCTTT; v_gene: TRBV6-5; d_gene: -; abundance: -; j_gene: TRBJ1-1
CDR3aa: CASSLVGREAFF; CDR3nt: TGTGCCAGCAGCCTAGTGGGCCGAGAAGCTTTCTTT; v_gene: TRBV7-9; d_gene: -; abundance: -; j_gene: TRBJ1-1
CDR3aa: CASSQDGGRGTDTQYF; CDR3nt: TGCGCCAGCAGCCAAGATGGGGGGCGCGGTACAGATACGCAGTATTTT; v_gene: TRBV4-1; d_gene: -; abundance: -; j_gene: TRBJ2-3
CDR3aa: CASSLVGVMNTEAFF; CDR3nt: TGTGCCAGCAGCTTAGTGGGGGTCATGAACACTGAAGCTTTCTTT; v_gene: TRBV7-2; d_gene: -; abundance: once; j_gene: TRBJ1-1
CDR3aa: CASSERTGGNEQYF; CDR3nt: TGTGCCAGCAGTGAGCGGACAGGGGGCAACGAGCAGTACTTC; v_gene: TRBV2; d_gene: TRBD1; abundance: few; j_gene: TRBJ2-7
CDR3aa: CASSGTGTGETQYF; CDR3nt: TGTGCCAGCAGTGGCACCGGGACTGGAGAGACCCAGTACTTC; v_gene: TRBV27; d_gene: -; abundance: -; j_gene: TRBJ2-5
CDR3aa: CASSLSGASGTQYF; CDR3nt: TGTGCCAGCAGCCTCTCGGGGGCTAGTGGTACGCAGTATTTT; v_gene: TRBV7-6; d_gene: -; abundance: -; j_gene: TRBJ2-3
CDR3aa: CASSDRYEQYF; CDR3nt: TGTGCCAGCAGTGACAGGTACGAGCAGTACTTC; v_gene: TRBV6-1; d_gene: -; abundance: -; j_gene: TRBJ2-7
CDR3aa: CAWSRGENQPQHF; CDR3nt: TGTGCCTGGAGCCGGGGGGAAAATCAGCCCCAGCATTTT; v_gene: TRBV30; d_gene: -; abundance: -; j_gene: TRBJ1-5
CDR3aa: CASSPRDNYGYTF; CDR3nt: TGTGCCAGCAGCCCTCGGGACAACTATGGCTACACCTTC; v_gene: TRBV5-4; d_gene: -; abundance: once; j_gene: TRBJ1-2
CDR3aa: CASSPLAGAANEQFF; CDR3nt: TGTGCCAGCAGCCCTCTAGCGGGAGCTGCGAATGAGCAGTTCTTC; v_gene: TRBV4-2; d_gene: TRBD2; abundance: -; j_gene: TRBJ2-1
CDR3aa: CASEFSGRKETQYF; CDR3nt: TGTGCCAGCGAATTCAGCGGGAGGAAAGAGACCCAGTACTTC; v_gene: TRBV18; d_gene: TRBD2; abundance: -; j_gene: TRBJ2-5
CDR3aa: CASSLGNSGNTIYF; CDR3nt: TGCGCCAGCAGCTTGGGGAACTCTGGAAACACCATATATTTT; v_gene: TRBV5-1; d_gene: -; abundance: -; j_gene: TRBJ1-3
CDR3aa: CSAKGQTGGYTF; CDR3nt: TGCAGCGCCAAGGGACAGACAGGTGGCTACACCTTC; v_gene: TRBV29-1; d_gene: TRBD1; abundance: -; j_gene: TRBJ1-2
CDR3aa: CASTPGRGGRNTIYF; CDR3nt: TGTGCCAGTACCCCCGGGCGGGGTGGCAGAAACACCATATATTTT; v_gene: TRBV19; d_gene: -; abundance: once; j_gene: TRBJ1-3
CDR3aa: CATLRGYTF; CDR3nt: TGTGCCACTCTGAGGGGCTACACCTTC; v_gene: TRBV15; d_gene: -; abundance: -; j_gene: TRBJ1-2
CDR3aa: CASSLSGSNEQYF; CDR3nt: TGCGCCAGCAGCTTGTCTGGGTCCAACGAGCAGTACTTC; v_gene: TRBV5-1; d_gene: -; abundance: -; j_gene: TRBJ2-7
CDR3aa: CASTLSGSTVNEQFF; CDR3nt: TGTGCCAGTACCCTTAGCGGGAGTACGGTCAATGAGCAGTTCTTC; v_gene: TRBV19; d_gene: TRBD2; abundance: -; j_gene: TRBJ2-1
CDR3aa: CASSSQPPNYEQYF; CDR3nt: TGTGCCAGCAGTTCCCAACCGCCCAACTACGAGCAGTACTTC; v_gene: TRBV6-5; d_gene: -; abundance: -; j_gene: TRBJ2-7
CDR3aa: CASSLITEAFF; CDR3nt: TGTGCCAGCAGCTTAATAACAGAAGCTTTCTTT; v_gene: TRBV11-2; d_gene: -; abundance: -; j_gene: TRBJ1-1
CDR3aa: CASSYDQGSRTQYF; CDR3nt: TGTGCCAGCAGTTACGACCAGGGTTCTCGTACGCAGTATTTT; v_gene: TRBV6-5; d_gene: -; abundance: once; j_gene: TRBJ2-3
CDR3aa: CASRFAGGNEQFF; CDR3nt: TGTGCCAGCAGGTTTGCGGGAGGAAATGAGCAGTTCTTC; v_gene: TRBV6-5; d_gene: TRBD2; abundance: -; j_gene: TRBJ2-1
CDR3aa: CASTPSGRTDTQYF; CDR3nt: TGTGCCAGCACCCCTAGCGGGCGCACAGATACGCAGTATTTT; v_gene: TRBV6-6; d_gene: TRBD2; abundance: -; j_gene: TRBJ2-3
CDR3aa: CASKTAGGTYGYTF; CDR3nt: TGTGCCAGCAAAACGGCAGGTGGGACCTATGGCTACACCTTC; v_gene: TRBV27; d_gene: -; abundance: -; j_gene: TRBJ1-2
CDR3aa: CASSLKGSAGSYNEQFF; CDR3nt: TGTGCCAGCAGCTTAAAGGGCTCGGCGGGCTCCTACAATGAGCAGTTCTTC; v_gene: TRBV7-3; d_gene: -; abundance: -; j_gene: TRBJ2-1
CDR3aa: CASSQVGGSSNQETQYF; CDR3nt: TGTGCCAGCAGCCAGGTGGGGGGATCTTCCAACCAAGAGACCCAGTACTTC; v_gene: TRBV7-3; d_gene: -; abundance: -; j_gene: TRBJ2-5
CDR3aa: CASSIRLGQGNYNEQFF; CDR3nt: TGTGCCAGCAGCATTAGATTGGGACAGGGTAACTACAATGAGCAGTTCTTC; v_gene: TRBV7-2; d_gene: TRBD1; abundance: few; j_gene: TRBJ2-1
CDR3aa: CASSLTGTFGNTIYF; CDR3nt: TGTGCCAGCAGCTTAACCGGGACGTTCGGAAACACCATATATTTT; v_gene: TRBV7-2; d_gene: -; abundance: -; j_gene: TRBJ1-3
CDR3aa: CASSPPASPGEAFF; CDR3nt: TGTGCCAGCTCACCACCCGCTAGCCCAGGTGAAGCTTTCTTT; v_gene: TRBV18; d_gene: -; abundance: -; j_gene: TRBJ1-1
CDR3aa: CASSLEQGSNQPQHF; CDR3nt: TGTGCCAGCAGCTTGGAGCAGGGAAGCAATCAGCCCCAGCATTTT; v_gene: TRBV7-8; d_gene: -; abundance: -; j_gene: TRBJ1-5
CDR3aa: CASSRFFSDSGNTIYF; CDR3nt: TGTGCCAGCAGCCGCTTCTTCAGTGACTCTGGAAACACCATATATTTT; v_gene: TRBV11-2; d_gene: -; abundance: few; j_gene: TRBJ1-3